This T cell receptor beta chain was found in a study of cytomegalovirus exposure and HLA in healthy donors. Study outcomes and limitations: Per published accounts, TCR beta sequences correctly predicted the HLA-A and HLA-B alleles of most subjects.

PCR involved 60 Vbeta and 13 Jbeta primers. Libraries were prepared by immunoSEQ multiplex PCR; TCRdb keeps only in-frame clonotypes and omits some of them. The table shows around 180,000 clones, with about 85% occurring only once. Concerning this clone itself: Antigen unknown.

Germline V CDR1 and CDR2: SGHTA, FQGNSA. Trimming removed 6 bases from V and 4 bases from J, with 8 bases in between. The CDR3 contains 12 residues. The sample was PBMCs. The V and J genes are TRBV7-2 and TRBJ2-3; D unclear. The source is a woman in her forties or fifties in good health and CMV-seronegative. CDR3 DNA sequence: TGTGCCAGCAGTCCCAGCGCAGATACGCAGTATTTT. It encodes CASSPSADTQYF.